The entry below gives a single TCR beta chain sequence along with its context. Its antigen is undetermined. The sample belongs to a study of cytomegalovirus exposure and HLA in healthy donors. Study background: A prior analysis found 117 million unique TCR beta sequences from around 190 million T cells. Regarding the study as a whole: 164 TCR beta chains were listed as cytomegalovirus-associated. When the data were analyzed later, several of the most significant clusters appeared to be linked to common viral pathogens. Later analysis demonstrated an association between a missense DCLRE1C variant and TCR beta V- and J-gene trimming.

The PCR had 60 Vbeta and 13 Jbeta primers. Assay: immunoSEQ multiplex PCR; the TCRdb copy retains only in-frame clones and omits some. The table shows more than 90,000 clones, with around 80% occurring only once. The material sequenced was PBMCs. The clonotype comes from a woman aged 60 to 75 in good health and CMV-seronegative.

CDR3 nucleotides: TGTGCCAGCAGCCGAGAGAGCGGGGGGGCAACCGGGGAGCTGTTTTTT. The encoded protein is CASSRESGGATGELFF. The J gene is TRBJ2-2, the V gene TRBV7-2; 10 nucleotides line up with TRBD2. This CDR3 has 16 residues. In germline, CDR1 is SGHTA, CDR2 FQGNSA. Trimming cost V 5 bases and J 5 bases; bases outside gene matches: 8.